This record looks at one T cell receptor beta chain sequence and its context. Its cognate antigen is unknown. Profiling relied on immunoSEQ multiplex PCR, and the TCRdb table lists in-frame clones only, not all of them. The sample yields just under 10,000 clones, of which the top ten take up 1% to 1.3%. The CDR3 has 17 residues. DNA was not recorded. CDR1 and CDR2 (germline): SGHRS, YFSETQ. This entry comes from a study of synovial regulatory T cells in juvenile arthritis. Study details: A few patients were therapy-naive; roughly 6 received methotrexate alone. Study-wide findings and caveats: Compared with other blood Treg cells, inflammation-associated Treg cells had reduced TCR diversity.

The sample taken for sequencing was Treg cells from blood. As for subset: remaining (HLA-DR-negative) circulating blood Treg cells. This chain links TRBV5-1 with TRBJ2-7; no DNA is available, so the TRBD2 call from TCRdb remains unchecked. This receptor was identified in a donor aged 2-30 years with juvenile idiopathic arthritis. The CDR3 spells CASSLRREGLRSYEQYF.